The next 13 T cell receptor beta chains were all read from a single sample in a study of blood T cell repertoires in COVID-19. The assay was immunoSEQ multiplex PCR, and TCRdb's table has in-frame clones only and misses some. Here the sample spans more than 100,000 clones, roughly 90% being singletons. The sample was peripheral blood. The receptors stem from a man between 65 and 85 years old with active COVID-19.

V is TRBV6-2 or TRBV6-3 and J is TRBJ1-1; weak D call: TRBD1 (6 bases). Germline V gives CDR1 MNHEY, CDR2 SVGEGT. The ends were cut back, 5 bases at V and 5 bases at J, with 18 bases in the middle. The CDR3 totals 15 residues. CDR3 sequence (DNA): TGTGCCAGCAGTGAGCCGACAGGTAGGGGGACTGAAGCTTTCTTT. It specifies CASSEPTGRGTEAFF.

The chain employs TRBV11-2 and TRBJ2-5, with TRBD2 matching 7 bases. The CDR3 consists of 16 residues. The J segment lost 2 bases and the V segment lost 1 base, leaving 7 bases of the junction unmatched. Germline V gene lookup returns CDR1 SGHAT and CDR2 FQNNGV. The CDR3 bases are TGTGCCAGCAGCTTAGGACCGGGACTATTACAAGAGACCCAGTACTTC. Translation: CASSLGPGLLQETQYF.

For this clone: The CDR3 end shows no conserved phenylalanine or tryptophan, and so a read error is likely. The limits of the CDR3 on the DNA are not certain, so only TCRdb's listed CDR3 is given. V gene TRBV19 combines with J gene TRBJ2-7; the tabulated D call, TRBD1, remains unverified against the DNA. Inclusive of both ends, the CDR3 amounts to 10 amino acids. CDR1 is LNHDA, CDR2 SQIVND, per germline (reference sequence). This chain's CDR3 is CASSILRHSG.

This clone occurred a few times. The V and J genes are TRBV2 and TRBJ2-7, with 8 bases lining up with TRBD2. The V gene's germline CDR1 is SNHLY and CDR2 FYNNEI. CDR3 length: 14 amino acids. The ends lost 5 bases at V and 5 bases at J; junction bases unmatched: 8. The CDR3 DNA reads as TGTGCCAGCAGTCTTCTTAGCGGGATCGACGAGCAGTACTTC. Protein sequence: CASSLLSGIDEQYF.

This chain uses TRBV24-1 with TRBJ1-5, with D hard to call. Trimming cost V 4 bases and J 3 bases, with 6 bases left between them. The CDR3 totals 13 residues. Germline V gene sequence: CDR1 KGHDR, CDR2 SFDVKD. The CDR3 nucleotides are TGTGCCACCAGTGACAGTTTCAATCAGCCCCAGCATTTT. Residues: CATSDSFNQPQHF.

This clone was counted a few times. This chain joins TRBV9 and TRBJ2-3; TRBD1 might be the D (6 bases). Trimming pared 4 bases from V and 0 bases from J, leaving 24 bases between. The V gene's germline CDR1 is SGDLS and CDR2 YYNGEE. This CDR3 comprises 19 residues. CDR3 DNA: TGTGCCAGCAGCTACTCGGGCAGGGGAAGTGTTCTAAGCACAGATACGCAGTATTTT. This codes for CASSYSGRGSVLSTDTQYF.

V usage is TRBV6-5 and J usage is TRBJ2-7, with 8 nucleotides matching TRBD1. This CDR3 has 15 residues. V lost 4 bases, J lost 0 bases, and 5 bases stayed unmatched. CDR1 MNHEY and CDR2 SVGAGI come from the germline V gene. CDR3 nucleotides: TGTGCCAGCAGTTCGAGGGGGACAGGCTCCTACGAGCAGTACTTC. Encoded protein: CASSSRGTGSYEQYF.

V usage is TRBV13 and J usage is TRBJ1-1; 9 bases map to TRBD1. The germline CDR1 and CDR2 sequences are PRHDT and FYEKMQ (reference sequence). V trimming: 0 bases; J trimming: 4 bases; junction bases outside the gene matches: 3. This CDR3 region has 15 residues. The CDR3 bases are TGTGCCAGCAGCTTAGGAGGGACAGGGATCACTGAAGCTTTCTTT. It yields the protein CASSLGGTGITEAFF.

The chain couples TRBV18 to TRBJ2-5; no firm D call. The V and J ends lost 1 base and 1 base respectively, with 13 bases between them. The CDR3 totals 16 residues. Germline lookup yields CDR1 KGHSH and CDR2 LQKENI. The CDR3 DNA is TGTGCCAGCTCACCACGAGCTGTTATCGGCCAAGAGACCCAGTACTTC. This encodes CASSPRAVIGQETQYF.

The chain couples TRBV6-2 or TRBV6-3 to TRBJ2-7; tentatively, D is TRBD2 (6 bases). The CDR3 runs 14 residues. V dropped 2 bases and J dropped 5 bases, with 13 bases sitting between them. Germline V gives CDR1 MNHEY, CDR2 SVGEGT. DNA for the CDR3: TGTGCCAGCAGTTACGGACTACCTGGGGACGAGCAGTACTTC. It is translated as CASSYGLPGDEQYF.

V and J are TRBV20-1 and TRBJ1-2; the D gene is possibly TRBD1 (6 bases). The germline CDR1 and CDR2 sequences are DFQATT and SNEGSKA (reference sequence). CDR3 length: 13 residues. Trimming cost V 3 bases and J 3 bases, with 11 bases left between them. The CDR3 protein is CSASRTEDYGYTF. The DNA of the CDR3 is TGCAGTGCTAGTAGGACAGAGGACTATGGCTACACCTTC.

V usage is TRBV27 and J usage is TRBJ2-7; no clear D. Germline assignment: CDR1 MNHEY and CDR2 SMNVEV (reference sequence). The CDR3 consists of 14 residues. V was shortened by 6 bases and J by 0 bases, with 12 bases between the two germline ends. The CDR3 DNA reads TGTGCCAGCAGCTTGACATCTATCTCCTACGAGCAGTACTTC. Its protein is CASSLTSISYEQYF.

The chain recombines TRBV6-5 with TRBJ2-5; the D gene is possibly TRBD1 (6 bases). CDR1 is MNHEY, CDR2 SVGAGI, per germline. The CDR3 contains 14 residues. Trimming removed 10 bases at V and 0 bases at J, with 15 bases between. The CDR3 region is CAILDRWDQETQYF. As DNA, the CDR3 is TGTGCCATTTTAGACAGGTGGGACCAAGAGACCCAGTACTTC.